This entry concerns a single TCR beta chain. Its target is unknown. A junction boundary mismatches the germline segment, possibly from a read error. The CDR3 extends over 14 amino acids. Germline lookup yields CDR1 SGHNT and CDR2 YENEEA. The sample originates from a study of tumor-infiltrating lymphocytes in glioblastoma multiforme. Study outcomes and limitations: T cells were not sorted into functional subsets.

TCRB libraries came from RNA via three nested multiplex PCR rounds. TCRB-specific cDNA synthesis used 0.4 to 0.55 ug of total RNA. These TCRB libraries lack any described unique molecular identifiers. TCRdb re-analysed the multiplex PCR reads in MiXCR, keeping a single row per CDR3 protein. The sample consists of 25,000 to 40,000 distinct CDR3 sequences, around 60% of them appearing once. The origin of this receptor is a male donor with glioblastoma. The specimen was brain tumor tissue. The V and J genes are TRBV11-3 and TRBJ2-1, with D possibly being TRBD1 or TRBD2 (6 bases each). The CDR3 nucleotides read TGTGTCAGCAGCTTAGGGGGGTGGAACAATGGGCAGTTCTTC. Its protein is CVSSLGGWNNGQFF. Looking up the rest from reference TRBV11-3 and TRBJ2-1 gives the full variable domain: EAGVVQSPRYKIIEKKQPVAFWCNPISGHNTLYWYLQNLGQGPELLIRYENEEAVDDSQLPKDRFSAERLKGVDSTLKIQPAELGDSAVYLCVSSLGGWNNGQFFGPGTRLTVL.